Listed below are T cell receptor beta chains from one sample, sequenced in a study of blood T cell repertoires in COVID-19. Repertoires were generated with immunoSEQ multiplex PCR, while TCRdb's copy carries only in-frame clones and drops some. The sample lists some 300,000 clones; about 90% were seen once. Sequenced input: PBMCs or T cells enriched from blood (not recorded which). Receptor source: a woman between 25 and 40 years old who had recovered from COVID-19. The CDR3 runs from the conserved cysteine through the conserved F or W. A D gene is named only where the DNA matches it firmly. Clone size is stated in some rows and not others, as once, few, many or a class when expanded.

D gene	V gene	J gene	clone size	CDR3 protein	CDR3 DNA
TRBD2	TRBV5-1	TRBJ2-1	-	CASSFLAGAPNNEQFF	TGCGCCAGCAGCTTTTTAGCGGGCGCTCCTAACAATGAGCAGTTCTTC
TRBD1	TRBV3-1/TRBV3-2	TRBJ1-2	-	CASSPRDRGTKTKLNYGYTF	TGTGCCAGCAGCCCGAGGGACAGGGGGACTAAAACCAAGCTTAACTATGGCTACACCTTC
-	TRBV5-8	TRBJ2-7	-	CASSFGGTSYEQYF	TGTGCCAGCAGCTTTGGCGGGACTTCCTACGAGCAGTACTTC
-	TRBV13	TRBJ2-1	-	CASSFRFSSSYNEQFF	TGTGCCAGCAGCTTTAGATTTAGCAGCTCCTACAATGAGCAGTTCTTC
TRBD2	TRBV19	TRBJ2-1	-	CASSTLAGVINEQFF	TGTGCCAGTAGTACGCTAGCGGGAGTCATCAATGAGCAGTTCTTC
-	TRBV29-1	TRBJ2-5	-	CSVEAVQETQYF	TGCAGCGTTGAAGCAGTCCAAGAGACCCAGTACTTC
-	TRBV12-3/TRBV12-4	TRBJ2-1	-	CASSEQGNEQFF	TGTGCCAGCAGTGAACAGGGCAATGAGCAGTTCTTC
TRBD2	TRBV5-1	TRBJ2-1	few	CASSRISGRSSNEQFF	TGCGCCAGCAGTAGAATTAGCGGGAGATCGAGCAATGAGCAGTTCTTC
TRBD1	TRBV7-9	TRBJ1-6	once	CASSPMTGLGNSPLHF	TGTGCCAGCAGCCCAATGACAGGGCTGGGAAATTCACCCCTCCACTTT
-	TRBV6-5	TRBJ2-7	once	CASSFVRGREQYF	TGTGCCAGCAGTTTTGTCAGGGGACGCGAGCAGTACTTC
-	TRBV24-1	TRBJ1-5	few	CATNLPGHPSWGPNNQPQHF	TGTGCCACCAATCTTCCGGGACATCCTTCCTGGGGGCCCAATAATCAGCCCCAGCATTTT
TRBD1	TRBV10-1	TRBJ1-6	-	CASSEAGTGGRNSPLHF	TGCGCCAGCAGTGAGGCGGGAACAGGGGGCAGGAATTCACCCCTCCACTTT